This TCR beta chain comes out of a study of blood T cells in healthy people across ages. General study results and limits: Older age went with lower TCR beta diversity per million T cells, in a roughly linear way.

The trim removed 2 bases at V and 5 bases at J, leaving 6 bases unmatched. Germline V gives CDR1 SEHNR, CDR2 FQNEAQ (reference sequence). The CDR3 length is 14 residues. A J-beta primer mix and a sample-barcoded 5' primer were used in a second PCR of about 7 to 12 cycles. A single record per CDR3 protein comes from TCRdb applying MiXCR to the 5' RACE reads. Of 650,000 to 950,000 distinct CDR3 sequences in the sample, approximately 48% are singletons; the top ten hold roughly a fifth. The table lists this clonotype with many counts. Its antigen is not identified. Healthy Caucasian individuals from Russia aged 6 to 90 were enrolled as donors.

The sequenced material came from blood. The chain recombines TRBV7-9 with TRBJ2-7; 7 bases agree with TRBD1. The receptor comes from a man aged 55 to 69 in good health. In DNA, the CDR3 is TGTGCCAGCAGCTTAACAGGGGTACGCGACGAGCAGTACTTC. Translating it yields CASSLTGVRDEQYF.